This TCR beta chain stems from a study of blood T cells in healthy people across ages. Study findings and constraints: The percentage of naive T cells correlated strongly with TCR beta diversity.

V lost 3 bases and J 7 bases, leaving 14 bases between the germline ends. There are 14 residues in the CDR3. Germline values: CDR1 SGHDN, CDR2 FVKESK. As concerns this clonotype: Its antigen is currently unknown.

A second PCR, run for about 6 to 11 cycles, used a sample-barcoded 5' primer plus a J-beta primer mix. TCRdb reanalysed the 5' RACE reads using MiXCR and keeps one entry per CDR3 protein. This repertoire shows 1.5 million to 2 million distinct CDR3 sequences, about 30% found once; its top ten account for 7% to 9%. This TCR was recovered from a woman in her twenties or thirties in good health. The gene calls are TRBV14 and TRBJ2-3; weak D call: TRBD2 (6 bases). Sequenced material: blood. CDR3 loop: CASSQTGAPNTQYF. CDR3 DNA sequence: TGTGCCAGCAGCCAGACGGGAGCTCCGAATACGCAGTATTTT.